These T cell receptor beta chains were read from a single sample in a study of PD-1 blockade in classical Hodgkin lymphoma. Assay used: immunoSEQ multiplex PCR; TCRdb lists only in-frame clones, some missing. The sample holds 12,000 or so clones, roughly 80% seen once. Sequences were derived from CD8+ T cells from blood, sampled at baseline. The source of these receptors is a human donor with classical Hodgkin lymphoma. Each CDR3 is given with its conserved first and last residue. The D gene is left open where the match is weak. Clone size, where shown, is once, few, many, or a class for clones that have expanded.

V	size	D	J	CDR3	DNA
TRBV7-9	few	TRBD2	TRBJ2-1	CASSAIRLAGERSYNEQFF	TGTGCCAGCAGCGCAATTAGACTAGCGGGAGAGCGGTCCTACAATGAGCAGTTCTTC
TRBV19	.	.	TRBJ1-2	CASSIHLRVDGYTF	TGTGCCAGTAGTATACATCTCAGGGTGGATGGCTACACCTTC
TRBV6-5	hyperexpanded	.	TRBJ2-5	CASSSWGPQETQYF	TGTGCCAGCAGCTCCTGGGGGCCCCAAGAGACCCAGTACTTC
TRBV7-2	.	TRBD2	TRBJ2-7	CASSLGPSGGPYEQYF	TGCGCCAGCAGCTTAGGTCCATCGGGAGGGCCATACGAGCAGTACTTC
TRBV16	.	.	TRBJ2-3	CASSQFSPDTQYF	TGTGCCAGCAGCCAATTCTCCCCAGATACGCAGTATTTT
TRBV5-5	once	.	TRBJ1-5	CASSLWDNNQPQHF	TGTGCCAGCAGCTTGTGGGACAACAATCAGCCCCAGCATTTT
TRBV7-9	.	TRBD2	TRBJ2-1	CASDVAGGRHNEQFF	TGTGCCAGCGACGTAGCGGGAGGGAGACACAATGAGCAGTTCTTC
TRBV27	.	.	TRBJ2-7	CASTGQGTLHEQYF	TGTGCCAGCACGGGTCAGGGAACGCTCCACGAGCAGTACTTC
TRBV5-4	.	.	TRBJ1-1	CASSFQDHTEAFF	TGTGCCAGCAGCTTCCAGGACCACACTGAAGCTTTCTTT
TRBV13	.	.	TRBJ2-3	CASSFEGSDTQYF	TGTGCCAGCAGCTTCGAGGGCTCAGATACGCAGTATTTT
TRBV19	.	.	TRBJ1-1	CASSRLGRVGTEAFF	TGTGCCAGTAGTCGCCTTGGCAGGGTGGGCACTGAAGCTTTCTTT
TRBV4-1	.	.	TRBJ2-3	CASSQGGGADTQYF	TGCGCCAGCAGCCAAGGGGGGGGCGCAGATACGCAGTATTTT
TRBV4-1	.	TRBD1	TRBJ1-1	CASSQETGTVGNTEAFF	TGCGCCAGCAGCCAAGAAACCGGGACAGTGGGGAACACTGAAGCTTTCTTT
TRBV30	few	.	TRBJ1-2	CAWSVVEPLYGYTF	TGTGCCTGGAGTGTAGTGGAGCCACTCTATGGCTACACCTTC
TRBV11-3	.	.	TRBJ1-1	CASSPWRNTEAFF	TGTGCCAGCAGCCCATGGAGGAACACTGAAGCTTTCTTT
TRBV2	.	.	TRBJ1-5	CASSPWVAVNQPQHF	TGTGCCAGCAGCCCCTGGGTAGCAGTCAATCAGCCCCAGCATTTT
TRBV10-2	.	.	TRBJ2-5	CASGHRGERELQETQYF	TGCGCCAGCGGACATAGGGGGGAGCGGGAACTACAAGAGACCCAGTACTTC
TRBV5-6	.	.	TRBJ2-7	CASSHLPTGRHEQYF	TGTGCCAGCAGCCACCTCCCGACGGGGAGGCACGAGCAGTACTTC
TRBV28	.	.	TRBJ2-7	CASMPEGIPYEQYF	TGTGCCAGCATGCCGGAGGGAATCCCCTACGAGCAGTACTTC
TRBV2	.	.	TRBJ2-7	CASSEGPGWDEQYF	TGTGCCAGCAGTGAAGGTCCAGGTTGGGACGAGCAGTACTTC
TRBV25-1	.	TRBD2	TRBJ2-1	CASRPPAGVSNEQFF	TGTGCCAGCAGACCCCCGGCGGGAGTAAGCAATGAGCAGTTCTTC
TRBV9	.	.	TRBJ2-7	CASSPRLGSSYEQYF	TGTGCCAGCAGCCCCCGACTGGGGAGCTCCTACGAGCAGTACTTC
TRBV4-2	.	.	TRBJ2-7	CASSQEAGTYKYEQYF	TGTGCCAGCAGCCAAGAAGCCGGGACTTATAAGTACGAGCAGTACTTC